The 11 T cell receptor beta chains reported below all come from one sample, sequenced in a study of cytomegalovirus exposure and HLA in healthy donors. Primers for the PCR totalled 60 Vbeta and 13 Jbeta. Repertoires were generated with immunoSEQ multiplex PCR, while TCRdb's copy carries only in-frame clones and drops some. The sample comprises about 170,000 clones, almost 85% of which are singletons, and around 0.37% rests with the top ten. The specimen sequenced was PBMCs. The receptors stem from a boy younger than 10 in good health and CMV-seronegative.

CDR3 sequence reads: CASSLGRAEAFF. CDR3 nucleotide sequence: TGTGCCAGCAGCTTAGGCAGGGCTGAAGCTTTCTTT. The gene calls are TRBV7-9 and TRBJ1-1; tentative D call: TRBD1 (5 bases). Trimming shortened V by 1 base and J by 6 bases, and 6 bases separated the two germline ends. The CDR3 length is 12 residues. The germline CDR1 and CDR2 sequences are SEHNR and FQNEAQ (reference sequence).

This sequence joins TRBV7-3 and TRBJ2-1, with 10 nucleotides matching TRBD2. The CDR3 extends over 14 amino acids. Losses at the gene ends were 5 bases for V and 8 bases for J; bases not matched to a gene: 6. The germline V gene has CDR1 SGHTA and CDR2 FQGTGA. The CDR3 nucleotides read TGTGCCAGCAGCCGGACTAGCGGCAAAGATGAGCAGTTCTTC. Translating it yields CASSRTSGKDEQFF.

The V call is TRBV7-6, the J call TRBJ2-3, with 12 bases that match TRBD2. The CDR3 has 17 residues. Looked up from germline, CDR1 is SGHVS and CDR2 is FNYEAQ. The junction had 8 bases not matched to a gene; V was cut back by 3 bases and J by 4 bases. The chain's CDR3 is CASSLYLTSGSSDTQYF. Written as DNA, the CDR3 is TGTGCCAGCAGCTTGTATTTGACTAGCGGGAGCTCAGATACGCAGTATTTT.

This clone has only one observation. V is TRBV27 and J is TRBJ1-4, with 7 bases fitting TRBD1. This CDR3 has 15 amino acids. V shed 6 bases, J shed 8 bases, and the junction held 12 bases outside the gene matches. The germline V gene has CDR1 MNHEY and CDR2 SMNVEV (reference sequence). The CDR3 nucleotides read TGTGCCAGCAGCCTAAACAGGGGATTAGGAGAAAAACTGTTTTTT. It encodes CASSLNRGLGEKLFF.

This chain connects TRBV19 to TRBJ2-1, with 8 nucleotides matching TRBD2. The CDR3 sequence is 16 residues long. Germline CDR1 LNHDA, CDR2 SQIVND (reference sequence). V was clipped by 7 bases and J by 2 bases; unmatched bases: 10. CDR3 sequence: CASTPIAGSAYNEQFF. The CDR3, as DNA: TGTGCCAGTACACCTATAGCGGGGAGTGCCTACAATGAGCAGTTCTTC.

This sequence joins TRBV28 and TRBJ1-6, with TRBD1 identical over 7 bases. The CDR3 consists of 16 residues. With 3 bases clipped from V and 7 bases from J, the junction kept 9 bases outside the gene matches. Germline V gives CDR1 MDHEN, CDR2 SYDVKM. CDR3 DNA sequence: TGTGCCAGCAGTTTTACCCTACAGGGGCCAAATTCACCCCTCCACTTT. It codes for CASSFTLQGPNSPLHF.

The chain joins TRBV5-1 to TRBJ2-1; TRBD2 matches 7 bases. The ends lost 0 bases at V and 1 base at J; junction bases unmatched: 4. The CDR3 consists of 16 residues. Germline V lookup: CDR1 SGHRS, CDR2 YFSETQ. CDR3 bases: TGCGCCAGCAGCTTGGGGGGTAGCGGGTCCTACAATGAGCAGTTCTTC. Translated: CASSLGGSGSYNEQFF.

This chain uses TRBV7-9 with TRBJ2-7, with D possibly being TRBD1 (8 bases). V lost 5 bases to trimming and J lost 3 bases, with 26 bases between them. Germline V gene data show CDR1 as SEHNR and CDR2 as FQNEAQ (reference sequence). This CDR3 comprises 18 residues. In nucleotides, the CDR3 is TGTGCCAGCAGCCGTACGGGAACAGGGGGGGGTTTCCTCTACGAGCAGTACTTC. Translated, it gives CASSRTGTGGGFLYEQYF.

This clone has only a few counts. The rearrangement links TRBV5-4 to TRBJ2-6, with a weak D call TRBD1 (6 bases). The CDR3 contains 16 residues. Trimming stripped 6 bases from V and 0 bases from J, with 13 bases between. Germline lookup yields CDR1 SGHNT and CDR2 YYREEE (reference sequence). CDR3: CASNPTGLSGANVLTF. Written as DNA, the CDR3 is TGTGCCAGCAACCCGACAGGTCTCTCTGGGGCCAACGTCCTGACTTTC.

The chain uses TRBV11-2 and TRBJ1-2, with TRBD1 as a possible D gene (6 bases). Germline V CDR1 and CDR2: SGHAT, FQNNGV. The germline V and J ends were trimmed by 4 bases and 3 bases, with 15 bases remaining between them. The CDR3 extends over 15 amino acids. The CDR3: CASSWGSQGDYGYTF. The CDR3 nucleotides read TGTGCCAGCAGCTGGGGTTCACAGGGTGACTATGGCTACACCTTC.

The genes are TRBV10-1 and TRBJ2-7; no firm D call. The CDR3 is made up of 13 amino acids. Germline V gene data show CDR1 as WNHNN and CDR2 as SYGVQD (reference sequence). Trimming pared 4 bases from V and 2 bases from J, leaving 9 bases between. The CDR3 loop is CASSGLSPYEQYF. CDR3 in DNA: TGCGCCAGCAGTGGACTCTCACCCTACGAGCAGTACTTC.